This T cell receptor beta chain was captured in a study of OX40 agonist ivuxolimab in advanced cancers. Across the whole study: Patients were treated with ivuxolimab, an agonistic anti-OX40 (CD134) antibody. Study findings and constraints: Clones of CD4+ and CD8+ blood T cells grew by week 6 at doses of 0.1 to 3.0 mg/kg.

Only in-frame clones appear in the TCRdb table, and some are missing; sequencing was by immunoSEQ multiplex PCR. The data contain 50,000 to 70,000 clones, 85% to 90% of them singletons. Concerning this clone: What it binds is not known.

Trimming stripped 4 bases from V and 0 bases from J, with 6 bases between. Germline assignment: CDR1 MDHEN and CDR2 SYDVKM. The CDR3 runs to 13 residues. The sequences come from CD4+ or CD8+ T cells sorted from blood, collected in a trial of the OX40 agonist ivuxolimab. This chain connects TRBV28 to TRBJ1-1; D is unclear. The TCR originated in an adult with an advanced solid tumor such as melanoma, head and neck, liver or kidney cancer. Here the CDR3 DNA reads TGTGCCAGCAGTTGGACGGTGAACACTGAAGCTTTCTTT. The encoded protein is CASSWTVNTEAFF.